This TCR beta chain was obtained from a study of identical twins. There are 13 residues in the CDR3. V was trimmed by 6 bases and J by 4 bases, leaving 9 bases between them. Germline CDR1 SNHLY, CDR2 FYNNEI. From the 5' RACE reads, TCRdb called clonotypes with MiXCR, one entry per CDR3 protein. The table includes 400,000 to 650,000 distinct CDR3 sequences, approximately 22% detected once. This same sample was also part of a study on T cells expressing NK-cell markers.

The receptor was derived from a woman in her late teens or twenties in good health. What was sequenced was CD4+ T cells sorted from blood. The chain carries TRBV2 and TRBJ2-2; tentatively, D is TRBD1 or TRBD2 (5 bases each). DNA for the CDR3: TGTGCCAGCAGGGGGGATCGCACCGGGGAGCTGTTTTTT. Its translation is CASRGDRTGELFF. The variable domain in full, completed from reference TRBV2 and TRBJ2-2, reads EPEVTQTPSHQVTQMGQEVILRCVPISNHLYFYWYRQILGQKVEFLVSFYNNEISEKSEIFDDQFSVERPDGSNFTLKIRSTKLEDSAMYFCASRGDRTGELFFGEGSRLTVL.